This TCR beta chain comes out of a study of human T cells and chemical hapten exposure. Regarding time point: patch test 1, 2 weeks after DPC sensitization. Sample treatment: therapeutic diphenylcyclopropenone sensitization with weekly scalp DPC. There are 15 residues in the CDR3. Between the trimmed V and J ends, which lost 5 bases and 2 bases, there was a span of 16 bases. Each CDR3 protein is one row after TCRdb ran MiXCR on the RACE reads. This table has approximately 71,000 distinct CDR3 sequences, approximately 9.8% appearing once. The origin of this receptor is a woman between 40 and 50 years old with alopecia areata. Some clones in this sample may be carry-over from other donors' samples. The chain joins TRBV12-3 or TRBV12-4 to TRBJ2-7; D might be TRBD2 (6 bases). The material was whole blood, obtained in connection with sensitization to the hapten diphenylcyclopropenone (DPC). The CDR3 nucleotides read TGTGCCAGCAGTCTCCGGGACCCGGGGGCCTACGAGCAGTACTTC. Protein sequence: CASSLRDPGAYEQYF.